The 21 T cell receptor beta chains below all came from one sample that was sequenced in a study of human T cells and chemical hapten exposure. From the RACE reads, TCRdb called clonotypes with MiXCR, one entry per CDR3 protein. The sample consists of some 89,000 distinct CDR3 sequences, roughly 10% of them appearing once. Described time point: patch test 2, 6 weeks after DPC sensitization. The treatment was: therapeutic diphenylcyclopropenone sensitization with weekly scalp DPC. Sequencing used whole blood, obtained in connection with sensitization to the hapten diphenylcyclopropenone (DPC). The receptors shown here come from a woman in her 30s with alopecia areata. Some clones in this sample may be carry-over from other donors' samples.

This sequence joins TRBV20-1 and TRBJ1-1, with 11 bases aligning to TRBD1. Germline CDR1 reads DFQATT; CDR2 reads SNEGSKA (reference sequence). Trimming took 5 bases from V and 5 from J; bases not matched to a gene: 7. The CDR3 spans 14 residues. CDR3 sequence (DNA): TGCAGTGCTCGACGAGGGACAGGGGGGACTGAAGCTTTCTTT. Translation: CSARRGTGGTEAFF.

This clonotype was counted ten times or more. The chain links TRBV25-1 to TRBJ1-6; D not resolved. V was pared by 6 bases and J by 6 bases, with 6 bases between. There are 12 residues in the CDR3. The germline gives CDR1 MGHDK, CDR2 SYGVNS. The CDR3 nucleotides read TGTGCCAGCAGACTAACTAATTCACCCCTCCACTTT. Translating it yields CASRLTNSPLHF.

This rearrangement joins TRBV20-1 to TRBJ1-5; D is uncertain. V was trimmed by 6 bases and J by 5 bases, leaving 11 bases between them. The germline V gene encodes CDR1 DFQATT and CDR2 SNEGSKA (reference sequence). There are 12 residues in the CDR3. Here the CDR3 DNA reads TGCAGTGCAACTCGTGAGGATCAGCCCCAGCATTTT. The encoded protein is CSATREDQPQHF.

The chain carries TRBV6-6 and TRBJ2-3; 10 bases are shared with TRBD2. J gave up 1 base and V 6 bases, and 7 bases lay outside the gene matches. The CDR3 covers 16 residues. The germline V gene encodes CDR1 MNHNY and CDR2 SVGAGI (reference sequence). The CDR3: CASSPGTSVGTDTQYF. The CDR3 DNA reads as TGTGCCAGCAGCCCCGGGACTAGCGTAGGCACAGATACGCAGTATTTT.

This clonotype came up many times. CDR3 protein: CASSLGLALYNEQFF. DNA for the CDR3: TGTGCCAGCAGCCTCGGACTAGCGTTGTACAATGAGCAGTTCTTC. The V gene is TRBV14, the J gene TRBJ2-1, with 9 bases lining up with TRBD2. CDR1 SGHDN and CDR2 FVKESK come from the germline V gene. The CDR3 is made up of 15 amino acids. V shed 4 bases, J shed 4 bases, and the junction held 5 bases outside the gene matches.

In its sample, this clonotype was seen many times. The chain has TRBV12-3 or TRBV12-4 and TRBJ2-5; 7 bases are a match to TRBD2. The junction had 10 bases not matched to a gene; V was cut back by 7 bases and J by 2 bases. The CDR3 is 15 residues long. The CDR3 here is CASIRGGTAQETQYF. CDR3 nucleotides: TGTGCCAGCATCCGCGGGGGAACAGCTCAAGAGACCCAGTACTTC.

This clonotype turned up a few times. This chain links TRBV28 with TRBJ1-4, with 7 bases matching TRBD1. The V and J ends lost 5 bases and 8 bases, in that order; junction bases with no gene match: 8. This CDR3 is built from 14 residues. Germline CDR1 reads MDHEN; CDR2 reads SYDVKM. CDR3: CASSPGQAGEKLFF. In DNA form, the CDR3 reads TGTGCCAGCAGTCCCGGACAGGCGGGAGAAAAACTGTTTTTT.

This clonotype was recorded a few times. The J gene is TRBJ1-1, the V gene TRBV18, with no clear D. The CDR3 totals 13 residues. V was pared by 6 bases and J by 8 bases, with 16 bases between. The V gene's germline CDR1 is KGHSH and CDR2 LQKENI. Written as DNA, the CDR3 is TGTGCCAGCTCGCCAACAGAGAGCACCGAAGCTTTCTTT. The encoded protein is CASSPTESTEAFF.

The rearrangement uses TRBV18 and TRBJ1-1; D is unclear. The CDR3 is made up of 13 amino acids. Trimming took off 5 bases at V and 6 bases at J, with 13 bases between the two ends. In germline, CDR1 is KGHSH, CDR2 LQKENI. The CDR3 here is CASSGKRSAEAFF. CDR3 DNA sequence: TGTGCCAGCTCAGGTAAGAGGAGCGCTGAAGCTTTCTTT.

On this clonotype itself: A clone one base away is much larger, so this may be a read error. The gene calls are TRBV7-9 and TRBJ2-2, with D tentatively TRBD1 or TRBD2 (5 bases each). This CDR3 spans 13 amino acids. Per the germline V gene, CDR1 is SEHNR and CDR2 is FQNEAQ (reference sequence). The CDR3 reads CASRGLSTGELVF. Here the CDR3 DNA reads TGTGCCAGCAGGGGGCTCTCCACCGGGGAGCTGGTTTTT.

This clonotype has just a few counts. The rearrangement joins TRBV5-1 to TRBJ2-7; 7 nucleotides line up with TRBD1. The CDR3 is 17 amino acids. The germline gives CDR1 SGHRS, CDR2 YFSETQ. Germline trimming cut 2 bases from V and 0 bases from J; bases unmatched to any gene: 11. The CDR3 DNA reads as TGCGCCAGCAGCTTACCCCGGGACAGCGCTAGCTCCTACGAGCAGTACTTC. It specifies CASSLPRDSASSYEQYF. Filled out from reference TRBV5-1 and TRBJ2-7, the complete variable domain reads KAGVTQTPRYLIKTRGQQVTLSCSPISGHRSVSWYQQTPGQGLQFLFEYFSETQRNKGNFPGRFSGRQFSNSRSEMNVSTLELGDSALYLCASSLPRDSASSYEQYFGPGTRLTVT.

J is TRBJ2-3 and V is TRBV15; 11 bases align to TRBD1. The V gene end was trimmed by 5 bases and the J gene end by 3 bases; junction bases not matched to a gene: 4. From germline, CDR1 is LNHNV and CDR2 YYDKDF (reference sequence). The CDR3 runs 15 residues. The CDR3: CATSRRDRGTDTQYF. The DNA of the CDR3 is TGTGCCACCAGCCGCCGGGACAGGGGGACAGATACGCAGTATTTT.

This clonotype was detected ten times or more. This rearrangement joins TRBV28 to TRBJ2-6; D not certain. The V end lost 2 bases, the J end lost 0 bases, and 5 bases lay between the germline ends. The CDR3 is 15 amino acids. Germline V gene data show CDR1 as MDHEN and CDR2 as SYDVKM. This CDR3 reads CASSLQFSGANVLTF. As DNA, the CDR3 is TGTGCCAGCAGTTTACAGTTCTCTGGGGCCAACGTCCTGACTTTC.

The table lists this clonotype with many counts. The chain combines TRBV18 with TRBJ1-1, with unresolved D. Germline assignment: CDR1 KGHSH and CDR2 LQKENI. Trimming took 3 bases from V and 3 from J, leaving 5 bases between them. The CDR3 extends over 12 amino acids. The CDR3 sequence is CASSPVDTEAFF. CDR3 DNA sequence: TGTGCCAGCTCACCCGTGGACACTGAAGCTTTCTTT.

This clonotype was observed a few times. The J gene is TRBJ1-1, the V gene TRBV6-4; perhaps TRBD1 as D (5 bases). In germline, CDR1 is MRHNA, CDR2 SNTAGT. The CDR3 consists of 13 residues. V was shortened by 7 bases and J by 1 base, with 10 bases between the two germline ends. The CDR3 region has the DNA TGTGCCAGCAAGAGGGACCCGAACACTGAAGCTTTCTTT. It encodes CASKRDPNTEAFF.

The table lists this clonotype with a few counts. This chain connects TRBV10-1 to TRBJ1-1; D unclear. The CDR3 is 12 amino acids. V shed 8 bases and J shed 8 bases, with 15 bases lying between them. Germline V gene lookup returns CDR1 WNHNN and CDR2 SYGVQD (reference sequence). CDR3 sequence: CASSEGVGEAFF. For the CDR3, the DNA is TGCGCCAGCTCCGAAGGAGTGGGGGAAGCTTTCTTT.

This clonotype was recorded many times. The V gene is TRBV20-1, the J gene TRBJ2-3; D possibly corresponds to TRBD1 (6 bases). Looked up from germline, CDR1 is DFQATT and CDR2 is SNEGSKA (reference sequence). This CDR3 contains 15 residues. Deletions cut 4 bases from V and 1 base from J, with 15 bases between. The CDR3 sequence: CSATYGAGGTDTQYF. In nucleotides, the CDR3 is TGCAGTGCTACCTACGGGGCAGGGGGCACAGATACGCAGTATTTT.

CDR3 sequence reads: CASSETATLYEQYF. CDR3 nucleotide sequence: TGTGCCAGCAGCGAAACTGCTACCCTCTACGAGCAGTACTTC. The V and J genes are TRBV6-2 or TRBV6-3 and TRBJ2-7, with D unresolved. V lost 6 bases to trimming and J lost 3 bases, with 15 bases between them. The CDR3 length is 14 residues. From germline, CDR1 is MNHEY and CDR2 SVGEGT.

The sample holds many counts of this clonotype. J is TRBJ1-1 and V is TRBV11-3; 10 positions agree with TRBD1. This CDR3 is 16 amino acids long. The J segment lost 6 bases and the V segment lost 5 bases, leaving 12 bases of the junction unmatched. In germline, CDR1 is SGHNT, CDR2 YENEEA. Here the CDR3 DNA reads TGTGCCAGCAGCCAACAGCCGGGACAGGGGATCCCTGAAGCTTTCTTT. Amino acids: CASSQQPGQGIPEAFF.

In this sample, this clonotype turned up many times. V and J are TRBV20-1 and TRBJ2-7; a weak D match, TRBD1 (5 bases). In germline, CDR1 is DFQATT, CDR2 SNEGSKA (reference sequence). The V and J ends lost 6 bases and 5 bases respectively, with 14 bases between them. The CDR3 is made up of 12 amino acids. CDR3 in amino acids: CSARPGNHEQYF. The CDR3 DNA is TGCAGTGCCCGCCCAGGGAACCACGAGCAGTACTTC.

This clonotype has ten or more counts. The chain uses TRBV29-1 and TRBJ2-1; D call uncertain. The CDR3 is 10 amino acids. Looked up from germline, CDR1 is SQVTM and CDR2 is ANQGSEA. V was clipped by 4 bases and J by 4 bases, with 2 bases between them. CDR3 coding DNA: TGCAGCGTTGTATACAATGAGCAGTTCTTC. This gives the protein CSVVYNEQFF.